This entry concerns a single TCR beta chain. As yet, its antigen is unknown. This entry belongs to a study of CD8+ T cells in alopecia areata. Overall study results and limits: The study found higher clonality in lesional than normal scalp, especially in alopecia totalis/universalis.

RNA was extracted and reverse transcribed into cDNA as the sequencing template. The assay was immunoSEQ multiplex PCR, and TCRdb's table has in-frame clones only and misses some. This sample has a few hundred thousand clones, with 60% found just once. This sample's treatment: oral pan-JAK inhibitor, 5-10 mg twice daily. The receptor was isolated from a human donor with alopecia areata. The material sequenced was CD4+ T cells sorted from blood, taken around week 54, from a patient treated with tofacitinib.

CDR3 sequence (DNA): TGTGCCGGACAGGATTGGGACCGTGGAGGGGAAAAACTGTTTTTT. Translating gives CAGQDWDRGGEKLFF. The chain recombines TRBV30 with TRBJ1-4; 7 nucleotides line up with TRBD1. Per germline, CDR1 GTSNPN and CDR2 SVGIG (reference sequence). The length of the CDR3 is 15 residues. The V segment lost 8 bases and the J segment 8 bases; nucleotides outside the gene matches: 17.